These 14 T cell receptor beta chains came from one sample sequenced in a study of early T cells in non-severe SARS-CoV-2 infection. TCRdb passed the 5' RACE reads through MiXCR, listing each CDR3 protein once. The sample yields 50,000 or so distinct CDR3 sequences, approximately 11% seen once. The sequenced sample consisted of whole blood. The origin of the receptors is an adult who was a healthcare worker with PCR-confirmed SARS-CoV-2 infection or an uninfected control (not recorded which).

This clonotype came up many times. V gene TRBV11-2 combines with J gene TRBJ2-7; D is unresolved. This CDR3 region has 15 residues. V lost 5 bases and J 4 bases, leaving 18 bases between the germline ends. Germline values: CDR1 SGHAT, CDR2 FQNNGV. As DNA, the CDR3 is TGTGCCAGCAGCGCCTTAGGCGGCACGACATACGAGCAGTACTTC. Amino acids: CASSALGGTTYEQYF.

The DNA of the CDR3 is TGTGCCACCGGAAGGACAGCAAGCATGAACACTGAAGCTTTCTTT. It translates to CATGRTASMNTEAFF. The V call is TRBV19, the J call TRBJ1-1, with D possibly matching TRBD1 (6 bases). Deletions cut 10 bases from V and 0 bases from J, with 18 bases between. The germline V gene has CDR1 LNHDA and CDR2 SQIVND (reference sequence). The CDR3 sequence is 15 residues long. The whole variable domain, filled in from reference TRBV19 and TRBJ1-1, reads DGGITQSPKYLFRKEGQNVTLSCEQNLNHDAMYWYRQDPGQGLRLIYYSQIVNDFQKGDIAEGYSVSREKKESFPLTVTSAQKNPTAFYLCATGRTASMNTEAFFGQGTRLTVV.

The table lists this clonotype with many counts. The genes are TRBV7-9 and TRBJ1-2; D may be TRBD1 (6 bases). The CDR3 sequence is 14 residues long. Germline CDR1 reads SEHNR; CDR2 reads FQNEAQ (reference sequence). V was clipped by 3 bases and J by 6 bases, with 14 bases between them. The CDR3 protein is CASSLGQRSDGYTF. DNA of the CDR3: TGTGCCAGCAGCTTGGGACAAAGAAGCGATGGCTACACCTTC.

This clonotype was recorded many times. The gene calls are TRBV6-5 and TRBJ1-3; D is unresolved. V was pared by 6 bases and J by 4 bases, with 7 bases between. Germline CDR1 reads MNHEY; CDR2 reads SVGAGI. This CDR3 comprises 12 residues. The chain's CDR3 is CASSEGGNTIYF. As DNA, the CDR3 is TGTGCCAGCAGCGAAGGGGGAAACACCATATATTTT.

Many counts were recorded for this clonotype. V gene TRBV7-9 combines with J gene TRBJ2-1; TRBD2 aligns across 12 bases. Trimming cost V 3 bases and J 6 bases; bases outside gene matches: 6. The CDR3 has 16 residues. Germline V gene sequence: CDR1 SEHNR, CDR2 FQNEAQ (reference sequence). The CDR3 region is CASSFQTSGSINEQFF. The CDR3, as DNA: TGTGCCAGCAGCTTCCAGACTAGCGGGAGTATCAATGAGCAGTTCTTC.

The DNA of the CDR3 is TGTGCCACCAGTGATTCCCCAGATACGCAGTATTTT. Its translation: CATSDSPDTQYF. The genes are TRBV24-1 and TRBJ2-3; D uncertain. Germline assignment: CDR1 KGHDR and CDR2 SFDVKD. V lost 2 bases, J lost 4 bases, and 3 bases lay in between. CDR3 length equals 12 residues.

The chain recombines TRBV11-3 with TRBJ1-3; D is unresolved. This CDR3 comprises 16 residues. Germline-derived CDR1 and CDR2 are SGHNT and YENEEA. Trimming left V 5 bases short and J 2 bases short, with 16 bases between. The CDR3 spells CASSLRGSGPGNTIYF. CDR3 bases: TGTGCCAGCAGCCTCAGAGGCAGTGGGCCTGGAAACACCATATATTTT.

This clonotype was found once. The V and J genes are TRBV7-6 and TRBJ2-5, with a tentative D call TRBD1 (5 bases). V was cut by 5 bases and J by 0 bases, with 13 bases left in between. Germline CDR1 SGHVS, CDR2 FNYEAQ. This CDR3 has 15 residues. The CDR3 protein is CASSRAGADQETQYF. CDR3 in DNA: TGTGCCAGCAGCCGGGCTGGGGCGGACCAAGAGACCCAGTACTTC.

This clonotype appeared many times. This chain joins TRBV7-9 and TRBJ1-3; D gene unclear. The ends were cut back, 4 bases at V and 4 bases at J, with 17 bases in the middle. The CDR3 runs 16 residues. The germline V gene has CDR1 SEHNR and CDR2 FQNEAQ (reference sequence). CDR3 protein: CASSSTLTEGGNTIYF. CDR3 nucleotides: TGTGCCAGCAGCTCAACTCTAACCGAGGGCGGAAACACCATATATTTT.

Many counts were recorded for this clonotype. The chain is built from TRBV7-8 and TRBJ2-7; D is perhaps TRBD1 (6 bases). This CDR3 comprises 14 residues. Germline CDR1 reads SGHVS; CDR2 reads FQNEAQ. V was trimmed by 5 bases and J by 6 bases, leaving 17 bases between them. For the CDR3, the DNA is TGTGCCAGCAGCCCCAGGGGAAGGGGCAGCGAGCAGTACTTC. Translated, it gives CASSPRGRGSEQYF.

The chain recombines TRBV29-1 with TRBJ2-6; 7 bases line up with TRBD1. Looked up from germline, CDR1 is SQVTM and CDR2 is ANQGSEA. The CDR3 extends over 17 amino acids. V lost 4 bases to trimming and J lost 0 bases; unmatched junction nucleotides: 9. The DNA of the CDR3 is TGCAGCGTTGTTGCAGGGGGTACCCCCTCTGGGGCCAACGTCCTGACTTTC. Its protein is CSVVAGGTPSGANVLTF.

This clonotype came up a few times. The chain recombines TRBV24-1 with TRBJ2-7, with TRBD1 matching 9 bases. The CDR3 loop spans 15 amino acids. Germline V gene data show CDR1 as KGHDR and CDR2 as SFDVKD. V shed 5 bases and J 0 bases; nucleotides not matched to a gene: 4. The CDR3 sequence: CATSGGQGSSYEQYF. In DNA form, the CDR3 reads TGTGCCACCAGTGGGGGACAGGGAAGCTCCTACGAGCAGTACTTC.

This clonotype was seen repeatedly, ten times or more. J is TRBJ2-1 and V is TRBV2; tentative D call: TRBD1 (6 bases). CDR3 length: 12 amino acids. Germline CDR1 reads SNHLY; CDR2 reads FYNNEI. V was clipped by 6 bases and J by 9 bases, with 12 bases between them. The CDR3 sequence is CASRTGTLEQFF. The CDR3 DNA sequence: TGTGCCAGCAGGACCGGGACACTTGAGCAGTTCTTC.

There are a few counts of this clonotype. V and J are TRBV7-6 and TRBJ2-3; D gene unclear. The CDR3 extends over 13 amino acids. CDR1 and CDR2 from the germline V gene are SGHVS and FNYEAQ. Trimming left V 5 bases short and J 4 bases short, with 10 bases between. The CDR3 DNA reads TGTGCCAGCAGCCACGCCGGTGCAGATACGCAGTATTTT. Amino acid sequence: CASSHAGADTQYF.